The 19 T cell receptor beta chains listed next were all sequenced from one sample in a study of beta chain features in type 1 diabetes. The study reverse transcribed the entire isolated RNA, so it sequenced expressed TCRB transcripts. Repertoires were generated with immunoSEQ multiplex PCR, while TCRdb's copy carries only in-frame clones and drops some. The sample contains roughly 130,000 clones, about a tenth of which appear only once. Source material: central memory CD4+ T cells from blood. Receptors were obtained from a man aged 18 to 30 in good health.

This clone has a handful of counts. Written as DNA, the CDR3 is TGTGCCAGCAGCCCGAGCCCCGGGGGGCAGGGATATGACGAGCAGTACTTC. It is translated as CASSPSPGGQGYDEQYF. The chain combines TRBV9 with TRBJ2-7; D perhaps matches TRBD2 (7 bases). The CDR3 contains 17 residues. With 4 bases removed from V and 5 bases from J, the gap between germline ends came to 25 bases. From germline, CDR1 is SGDLS and CDR2 YYNGEE. Together with reference TRBV9 and TRBJ2-7, the CDR3 gives the full variable domain: DSGVTQTPKHLITATGQRVTLRCSPRSGDLSVYWYQQSLDQGLQFLIQYYNGEERAKGNILERFSAQQFPDLHSELNLSSLELGDSALYFCASSPSPGGQGYDEQYFGPGTRLTVT.

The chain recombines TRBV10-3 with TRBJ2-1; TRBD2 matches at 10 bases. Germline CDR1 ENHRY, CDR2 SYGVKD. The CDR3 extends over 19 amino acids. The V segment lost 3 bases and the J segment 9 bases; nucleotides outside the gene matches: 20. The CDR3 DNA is TGTGCCATCAGTGACTTCAGCGGGGGGGCCAGTCCCCAATTAGGTGAGCAGTTCTTC. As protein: CAISDFSGGASPQLGEQFF.

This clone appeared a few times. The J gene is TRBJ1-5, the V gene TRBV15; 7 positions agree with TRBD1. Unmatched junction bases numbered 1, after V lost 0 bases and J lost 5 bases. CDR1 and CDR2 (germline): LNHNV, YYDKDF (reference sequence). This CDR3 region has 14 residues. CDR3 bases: TGTGCCACCAGCAGAGATACAGGGGATCAGCCCCAGCATTTT. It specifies CATSRDTGDQPQHF.

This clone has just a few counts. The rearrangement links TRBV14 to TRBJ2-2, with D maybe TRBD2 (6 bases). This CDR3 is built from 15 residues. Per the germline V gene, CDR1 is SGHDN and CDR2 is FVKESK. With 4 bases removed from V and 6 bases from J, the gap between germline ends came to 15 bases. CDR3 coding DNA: TGTGCCAGCAGCCCCTGGACTAATCCGGCCGGGGAGCTGTTTTTT. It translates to CASSPWTNPAGELFF. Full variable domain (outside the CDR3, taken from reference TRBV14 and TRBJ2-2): EAGVTQFPSHSVIEKGQTVTLRCDPISGHDNLYWYRRVMGKEIKFLLHFVKESKQDESGMPNNRFLAERTGGTYSTLKVQPAELEDSGVYFCASSPWTNPAGELFFGEGSRLTVL.

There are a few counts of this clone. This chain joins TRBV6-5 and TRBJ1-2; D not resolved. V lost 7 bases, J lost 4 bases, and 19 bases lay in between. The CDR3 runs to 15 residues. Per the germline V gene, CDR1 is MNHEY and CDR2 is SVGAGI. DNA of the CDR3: TGTGCCAGCAACTCTTACCCTTTTGGAGGCTATGGCTACACCTTC. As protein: CASNSYPFGGYGYTF.

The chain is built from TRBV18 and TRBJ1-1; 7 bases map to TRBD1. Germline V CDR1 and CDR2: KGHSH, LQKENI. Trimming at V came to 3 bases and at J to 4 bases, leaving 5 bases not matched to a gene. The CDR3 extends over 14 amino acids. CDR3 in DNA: TGTGCCAGCTCACCTGACAGGGCGGGCACTGAAGCTTTCTTT. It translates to CASSPDRAGTEAFF.

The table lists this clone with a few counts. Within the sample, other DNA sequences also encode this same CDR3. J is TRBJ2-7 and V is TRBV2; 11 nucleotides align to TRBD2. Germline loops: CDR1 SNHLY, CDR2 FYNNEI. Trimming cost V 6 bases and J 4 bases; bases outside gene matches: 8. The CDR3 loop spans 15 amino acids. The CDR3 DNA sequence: TGTGCCAGCAGCGCCGGGACTAGCGGTGGGTACGAGCAGTACTTC. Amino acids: CASSAGTSGGYEQYF.

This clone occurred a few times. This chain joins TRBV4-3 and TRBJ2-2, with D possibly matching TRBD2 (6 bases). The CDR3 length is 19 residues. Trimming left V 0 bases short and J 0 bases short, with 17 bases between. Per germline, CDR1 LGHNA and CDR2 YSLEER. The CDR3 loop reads CASSQEGLSLPANTGELFF. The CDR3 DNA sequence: TGCGCCAGCAGCCAAGAGGGACTCAGCCTACCAGCGAACACCGGGGAGCTGTTTTTT.

CDR3 in amino acids: CASSPRDRGYDEQYF. CDR3 sequence (DNA): TGCGCCAGCAGCCCCCGGGACAGGGGATACGACGAGCAGTACTTC. The V gene is TRBV4-1, the J gene TRBJ2-7, with 10 bases matching TRBD1. Germline CDR1 and CDR2: MGHRA and YSYEKL. The CDR3 is 15 residues long. The ends lost 4 bases at V and 5 bases at J; junction bases unmatched: 8.

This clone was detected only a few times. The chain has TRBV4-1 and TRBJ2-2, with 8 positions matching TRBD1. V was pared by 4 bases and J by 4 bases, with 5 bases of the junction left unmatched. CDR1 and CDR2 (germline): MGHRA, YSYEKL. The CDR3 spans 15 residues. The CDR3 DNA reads TGCGCCAGCAGCCGGGGAACAGGGGGCACCGGGGAGCTGTTTTTT. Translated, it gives CASSRGTGGTGELFF.

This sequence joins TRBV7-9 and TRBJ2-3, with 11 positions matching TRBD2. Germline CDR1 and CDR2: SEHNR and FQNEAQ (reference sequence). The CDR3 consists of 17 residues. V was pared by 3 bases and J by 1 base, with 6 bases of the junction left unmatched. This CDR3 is CASSFLAGGFGTDTQYF. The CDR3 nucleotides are TGTGCCAGCAGCTTCCTAGCGGGGGGTTTCGGCACAGATACGCAGTATTTT.

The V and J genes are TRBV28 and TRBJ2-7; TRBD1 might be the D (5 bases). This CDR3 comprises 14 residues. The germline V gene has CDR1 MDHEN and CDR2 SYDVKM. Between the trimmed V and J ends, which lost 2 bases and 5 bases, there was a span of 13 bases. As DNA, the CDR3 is TGTGCCAGCAGTTTACAGGGATTGCTTCACGAGCAGTACTTC. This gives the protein CASSLQGLLHEQYF.

In nucleotides, the CDR3 is TGTGCCAGCAGCTTGGAGGGGGCTGTGGGAAACACCATATATTTT. Its protein is CASSLEGAVGNTIYF. V gene TRBV5-8 combines with J gene TRBJ1-3; 7 bases line up with TRBD1. Germline V CDR1 and CDR2: SGHTS, YDEGEE. After removal of 0 bases from V and 4 bases from J, the junction contained 4 bases not matched to a gene. The CDR3 totals 15 residues.

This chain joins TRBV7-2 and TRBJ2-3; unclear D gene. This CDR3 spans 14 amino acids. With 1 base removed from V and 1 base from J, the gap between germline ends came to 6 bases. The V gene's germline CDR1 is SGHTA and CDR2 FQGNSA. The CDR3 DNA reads TGTGCCAGCAGCTTAGATTCGGGCACAGATACGCAGTATTTT. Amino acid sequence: CASSLDSGTDTQYF.

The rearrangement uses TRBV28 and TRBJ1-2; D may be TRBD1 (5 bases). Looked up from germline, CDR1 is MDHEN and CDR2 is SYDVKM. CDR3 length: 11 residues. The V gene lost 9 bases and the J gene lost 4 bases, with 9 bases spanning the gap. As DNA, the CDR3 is TGTGCCAGTTCAGGGATCTATGGCTACACCTTC. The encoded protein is CASSGIYGYTF.

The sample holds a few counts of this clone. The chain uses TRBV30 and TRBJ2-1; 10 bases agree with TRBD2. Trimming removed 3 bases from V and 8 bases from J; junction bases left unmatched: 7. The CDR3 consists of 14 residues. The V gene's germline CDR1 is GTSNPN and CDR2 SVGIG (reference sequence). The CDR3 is CAWRPASGGHEQFF. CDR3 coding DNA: TGTGCCTGGAGACCGGCTAGCGGGGGCCATGAGCAGTTCTTC.

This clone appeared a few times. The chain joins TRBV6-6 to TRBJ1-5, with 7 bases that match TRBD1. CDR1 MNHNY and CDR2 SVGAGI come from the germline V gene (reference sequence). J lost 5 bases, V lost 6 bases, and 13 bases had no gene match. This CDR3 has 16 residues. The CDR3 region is CASRPSNRGRDQPQHF. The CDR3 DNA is TGTGCCAGCAGACCCTCAAACAGGGGCAGGGATCAGCCCCAGCATTTT.

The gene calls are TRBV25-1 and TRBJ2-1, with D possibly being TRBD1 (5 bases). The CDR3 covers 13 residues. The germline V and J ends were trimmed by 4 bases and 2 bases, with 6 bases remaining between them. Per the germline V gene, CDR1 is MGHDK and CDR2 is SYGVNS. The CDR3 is CASSARAYNEQFF. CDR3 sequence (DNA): TGTGCCAGCAGTGCCAGGGCCTACAATGAGCAGTTCTTC.

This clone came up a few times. CDR3 residues: CASSQDHGDTNEKLFF. The CDR3 region has the DNA TGCGCCAGCAGCCAAGATCACGGGGATACTAATGAAAAACTGTTTTTT. V and J are TRBV4-3 and TRBJ1-4; D remains unclear. The CDR3 is 16 residues long. V was cut by 0 bases and J by 2 bases, with 10 bases left in between. Germline loops: CDR1 LGHNA, CDR2 YSLEER.